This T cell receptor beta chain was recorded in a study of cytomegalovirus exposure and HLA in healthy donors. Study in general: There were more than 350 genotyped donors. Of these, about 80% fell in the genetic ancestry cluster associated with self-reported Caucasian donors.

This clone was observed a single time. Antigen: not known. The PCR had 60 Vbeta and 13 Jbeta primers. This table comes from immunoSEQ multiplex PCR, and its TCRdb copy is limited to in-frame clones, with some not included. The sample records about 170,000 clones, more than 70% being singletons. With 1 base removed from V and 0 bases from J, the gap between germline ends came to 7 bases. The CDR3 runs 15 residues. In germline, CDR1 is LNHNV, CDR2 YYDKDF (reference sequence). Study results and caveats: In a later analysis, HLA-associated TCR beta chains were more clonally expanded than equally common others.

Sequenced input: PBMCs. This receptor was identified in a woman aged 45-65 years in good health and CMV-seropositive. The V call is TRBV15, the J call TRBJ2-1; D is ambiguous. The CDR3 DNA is TGTGCCACCAGCAGAGTAGCTTACTCCTACAATGAGCAGTTCTTC. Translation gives CATSRVAYSYNEQFF.